The rows below give T cell receptor beta chains drawn from one sample of a study of cytomegalovirus exposure and HLA in healthy donors. TCRdb's table, derived via immunoSEQ multiplex PCR, lists solely in-frame clones and lacks some. The table lists some 110,000 clones, 76% of them singletons. The specimen sequenced was PBMCs. Receptors were obtained from a man between 45 and 60 years old in good health and CMV-seropositive. The CDR3 runs from the conserved cysteine through the conserved F or W. Fields, in order: V gene, J gene, CDR3 length, D gene, clone size, CDR3 protein, CDR3 DNA. A D gene is named only where the DNA matches it firmly. Rows may omit the clone size; those that give it use once, few, many or a size class.

>TRBV5-4|TRBJ2-3|15|NA|NA
CASSLRLGDTDTQYF
TGTGCCAGCAGCCTTCGGCTAGGGGACACAGATACGCAGTATTTT
>TRBV5-6|TRBJ2-1|15|NA|NA
CASSLLAESYNEQFF
TGTGCCAGCAGCTTGTTAGCGGAGTCCTACAATGAGCAGTTCTTC
>TRBV18|TRBJ1-1|15|NA|NA
CASSQSAGDNTEAFF
TGTGCCAGCTCACAATCTGCAGGGGACAACACTGAAGCTTTCTTT
>TRBV5-1|TRBJ2-1|15|TRBD1|NA
CASSFGQGYYNEQFF
TGCGCCAGCAGCTTTGGACAGGGGTACTACAATGAGCAGTTCTTC
>TRBV7-9|TRBJ2-1|15|NA|NA
CASSFGASSYNEQFF
TGTGCCAGCAGCTTTGGAGCGAGCTCCTACAATGAGCAGTTCTTC
>TRBV7-9|TRBJ2-3|13|NA|NA
CASSPRGPDTQYF
TGTGCCAGCAGCCCTAGGGGTCCGGATACGCAGTATTTT
>TRBV29-1|TRBJ2-5|15|TRBD1|few
CSVEGAPGGQETQYF
TGCAGCGTTGAAGGGGCGCCAGGGGGACAAGAGACCCAGTACTTC
>TRBV7-8|TRBJ1-4|15|TRBD1|NA
CASSVQGGEEEKLFF
TGTGCCAGCAGCGTACAGGGGGGGGAGGAAGAAAAACTGTTTTTT
>TRBV18|TRBJ2-7|14|TRBD1|NA
CASSVQGVHVEQYF
TGTGCCAGCTCAGTGCAGGGGGTACATGTCGAGCAGTACTTC
>TRBV14|TRBJ1-4|13|NA|NA
CASSRAYNEKLFF
TGTGCCAGCAGCCGGGCTTATAATGAAAAACTGTTTTTT
>TRBV27|TRBJ2-1|15|NA|NA
CASSSGSGAYNEQFF
TGTGCCAGCAGCTCCGGATCAGGGGCCTACAATGAGCAGTTCTTC
>TRBV15|TRBJ1-2|15|TRBD1|NA
CATSRGRGPNYGYTF
TGTGCCACCAGCAGAGGAAGGGGGCCGAACTATGGCTACACCTTC
>TRBV9|TRBJ2-2|16|TRBD2|NA
CASSVVPAGETGELFF
TGTGCCAGCAGCGTAGTTCCCGCGGGAGAGACCGGGGAGCTGTTTTTT
>TRBV7-9|TRBJ2-7|14|NA|NA
CASSLIQDPYEQYF
TGTGCCAGCAGCTTAATACAGGACCCCTACGAGCAGTACTTC
>TRBV7-8|TRBJ2-3|15|NA|NA
CASSLAFGSTDTQYF
TGTGCCAGCAGCTTAGCATTCGGGAGCACAGATACGCAGTATTTT
>TRBV2|TRBJ1-2|13|NA|NA
CASSRQEAYGYTF
TGTGCCAGCAGCCGACAGGAAGCTTATGGCTACACCTTC
>TRBV11-2|TRBJ1-4|15|NA|few
CASSLGQGSNEKLFF
TGTGCCAGCAGCTTAGGGCAGGGGAGCAATGAAAAACTGTTTTTT
>TRBV5-1|TRBJ1-4|15|NA|NA
CASSLAAGSDEKLFF
TGCGCCAGCAGCTTGGCGGCAGGGTCCGATGAAAAACTGTTTTTT
>TRBV10-1|TRBJ2-1|14|NA|NA
CASSESRLEGEQFF
TGCGCCAGCAGTGAGTCCCGACTAGAGGGGGAGCAGTTCTTC
>TRBV18|TRBJ1-6|15|TRBD1|NA
CASSPRDRTNSPLHF
TGTGCTAGCTCACCCCGGGACAGGACCAATTCACCCCTCCACTTT
>TRBV15|TRBJ2-7|13|NA|NA
CATSRRQFYEQYF
TGTGCCACCAGCAGGAGGCAGTTCTACGAGCAGTACTTC
>TRBV19|TRBJ2-3|13|NA|few
CASSSLGGDTQYF
TGTGCCAGTAGTAGCCTTGGCGGGGATACGCAGTATTTT
>TRBV5-4|TRBJ2-2|18|TRBD1|NA
CASSLMVAGGWFGGELFF
TGTGCCAGCAGCTTAATGGTGGCAGGGGGCTGGTTCGGCGGGGAGCTGTTTTTT
>TRBV7-2|TRBJ2-3|15|NA|few
CASSFRDSSTDTQYF
TGTGCCAGCAGCTTCCGGGACTCCAGCACAGATACGCAGTATTTT
>TRBV18|TRBJ1-5|15|TRBD1|NA
CASSPPLRDRGPQHF
TGTGCCAGCTCACCACCTCTCCGGGACAGGGGGCCCCAGCATTTT
>TRBV7-2|TRBJ2-7|14|NA|NA
CTSSLVARDYEQYF
TGTACCAGCAGCTTAGTGGCCAGGGACTACGAGCAGTACTTC
>TRBV5-1|TRBJ2-3|13|NA|few
CASSLAGTDTQYF
TGCGCCAGCAGCTTGGCAGGCACAGATACGCAGTATTTT
>TRBV27|TRBJ1-5|13|TRBD1|NA
CASSHRGDQPQHF
TGTGCCAGCAGTCACAGGGGTGATCAGCCCCAGCATTTT
>TRBV6-5|TRBJ2-3|12|NA|NA
CASSQGGYTQYF
TGTGCCAGCAGCCAAGGAGGGTATACGCAGTATTTT
>TRBV7-6|TRBJ2-3|17|TRBD2|few
CASSLETSGRLTDTQYF
TGTGCCAGCAGCTTAGAGACTAGCGGGAGACTCACAGATACGCAGTATTTT
>TRBV27|TRBJ1-5|15|TRBD1|few
CASSLIQGARQPQHF
TGTGCCAGCAGTTTAATACAGGGGGCCAGGCAGCCCCAGCATTTT
>TRBV4-1|TRBJ2-3|15|NA|NA
CASSQAVVHTDTQYF
TGCGCCAGCAGCCAAGCGGTGGTTCACACAGATACGCAGTATTTT
>TRBV19|TRBJ1-5|15|NA|NA
CASSIQAQNNQPQHF
TGTGCCAGTAGTATACAGGCACAGAACAATCAGCCCCAGCATTTT
>TRBV12-5|TRBJ2-1|15|NA|NA
CASGLGTVVGNEQFF
TGTGCTAGTGGTTTGGGGACAGTGGTGGGGAATGAGCAGTTCTTC
>TRBV5-4|TRBJ2-3|16|TRBD2|NA
CASSGGWLAGLDTQYF
TGTGCCAGCAGCGGGGGATGGCTAGCGGGGCTAGATACGCAGTATTTT
>TRBV7-2|TRBJ1-5|13|NA|NA
CASSYGREQPQHF
TGTGCCAGCAGCTACGGCCGGGAGCAGCCCCAGCATTTT
>TRBV5-4|TRBJ2-7|11|NA|NA
CASSSLYEQYF
TGTGCCAGCAGCTCTCTCTACGAGCAGTACTTC
>TRBV9|TRBJ1-1|20|NA|NA
CASSRPTPGGADDRVAEAFF
TGTGCCAGCAGCAGACCTACCCCGGGGGGGGCAGATGATCGAGTTGCTGAAGCTTTCTTT
>TRBV25-1|TRBJ2-3|13|TRBD2|NA
CASSRGGTDTQYF
TGTGCCAGCAGTCGGGGGGGAACAGATACGCAGTATTTT
>TRBV5-1|TRBJ2-3|15|TRBD2|NA
CASSRTSGSTDTQYF
TGCGCCAGCAGCAGGACTAGCGGGAGCACAGATACGCAGTATTTT
>TRBV25-1|TRBJ2-7|16|TRBD1|NA
CASNPTGNRGTYEQYF
TGTGCCAGCAACCCTACGGGGAACAGGGGTACCTACGAGCAGTACTTC
>TRBV5-5|TRBJ2-1|16|NA|NA
CASGAGLLNRGSEQFF
TGTGCCAGCGGGGCCGGACTATTAAACAGGGGCTCTGAGCAGTTCTTC
>TRBV28|TRBJ2-7|16|TRBD2|NA
CASSHGTSGTSYEQYF
TGTGCCAGCAGCCATGGGACTAGCGGAACCTCCTACGAGCAGTACTTC
>TRBV5-4|TRBJ2-1|17|TRBD2|NA
CASSFRTSGKGAGEQFF
TGTGCCAGCAGCTTTCGGACTAGCGGGAAAGGTGCCGGGGAGCAGTTCTTC
>TRBV7-9|TRBJ2-1|14|NA|NA
CASSRDSTYNEQFF
TGTGCCAGCAGCCGGGACTCTACCTACAATGAGCAGTTCTTC
>TRBV27|TRBJ1-5|17|TRBD1|once
CASSTLPGQGPNQPQHF
TGTGCCAGCAGTACCTTACCGGGACAGGGACCTAATCAGCCCCAGCATTTT
>TRBV5-1|TRBJ2-7|14|NA|NA
CASSLAVSTYEQYF
TGCGCCAGCAGCTTGGCGGTGTCCACCTACGAGCAGTACTTC
>TRBV29-1|TRBJ2-1|13|TRBD2|NA
CSATGRVVDEQFF
TGCAGCGCCACGGGGAGGGTGGTGGATGAGCAGTTCTTC
>TRBV11-2|TRBJ2-3|17|TRBD1|NA
CASSFGGQDRGADTQYF
TGTGCCAGCAGCTTCGGGGGACAGGATAGAGGTGCAGATACGCAGTATTTT